This T cell receptor (beta chain) was sequenced for a study of blood T cell repertoires in COVID-19. This table comes from immunoSEQ multiplex PCR, and its TCRdb copy is limited to in-frame clones, with some not included. The sample includes around 130,000 clones, roughly 88% of them seen just once. V lost 1 base, J lost 6 bases, and 12 bases lay in between. The CDR3 runs 14 residues. CDR1 MDHEN and CDR2 SYDVKM come from the germline V gene. The chain is built from TRBV28 and TRBJ1-2; unclear D gene. The sequenced material came from peripheral blood. This TCR was recovered from a man aged 35-49 years with acute or convalescent COVID-19. The CDR3 is CASSLSRGIDGYTF. In DNA, the CDR3 is TGTGCCAGCAGTTTATCAAGAGGGATTGATGGCTACACCTTC.